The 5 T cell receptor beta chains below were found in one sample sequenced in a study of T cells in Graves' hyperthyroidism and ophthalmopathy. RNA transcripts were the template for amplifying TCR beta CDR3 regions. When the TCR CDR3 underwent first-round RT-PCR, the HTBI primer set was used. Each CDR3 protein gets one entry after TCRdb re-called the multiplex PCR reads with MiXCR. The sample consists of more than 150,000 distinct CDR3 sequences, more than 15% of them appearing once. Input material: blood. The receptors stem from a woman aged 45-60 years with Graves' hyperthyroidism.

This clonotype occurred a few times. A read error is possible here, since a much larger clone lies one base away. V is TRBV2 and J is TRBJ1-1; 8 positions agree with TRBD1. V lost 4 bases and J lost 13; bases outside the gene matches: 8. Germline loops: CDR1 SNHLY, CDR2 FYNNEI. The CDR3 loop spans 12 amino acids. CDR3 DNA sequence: TGTGCCAGCAGTGTCCAGACAGGGGTTAGTTTCTTT. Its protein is CASSVQTGVSFF. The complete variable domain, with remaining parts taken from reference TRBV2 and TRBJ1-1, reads EPEVTQTPSHQVTQMGQEVILRCVPISNHLYFYWYRQILGQKVEFLVSFYNNEISEKSEIFDDQFSVERPDGSNFTLKIRSTKLEDSAMYFCASSVQTGVSFFGQGTRLTVV.

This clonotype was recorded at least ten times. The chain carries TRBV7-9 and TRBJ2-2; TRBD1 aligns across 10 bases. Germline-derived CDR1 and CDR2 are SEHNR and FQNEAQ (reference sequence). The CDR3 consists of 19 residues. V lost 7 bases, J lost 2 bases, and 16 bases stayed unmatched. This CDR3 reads CASMRGQGDPALNTGELFF. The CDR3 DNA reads TGTGCCAGCATGAGAGGACAGGGGGACCCCGCGCTCAACACCGGGGAGCTGTTTTTT.

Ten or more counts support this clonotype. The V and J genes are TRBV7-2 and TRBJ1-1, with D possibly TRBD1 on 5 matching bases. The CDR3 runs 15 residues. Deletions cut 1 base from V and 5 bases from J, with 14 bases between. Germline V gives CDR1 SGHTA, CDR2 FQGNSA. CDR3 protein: CASSLVVGGLTEAFF. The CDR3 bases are TGTGCCAGCAGCTTAGTTGTCGGGGGTTTGACTGAAGCTTTCTTT.

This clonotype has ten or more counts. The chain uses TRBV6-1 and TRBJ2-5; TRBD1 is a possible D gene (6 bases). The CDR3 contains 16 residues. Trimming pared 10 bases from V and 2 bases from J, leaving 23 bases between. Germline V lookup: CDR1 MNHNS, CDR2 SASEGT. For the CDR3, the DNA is TGTGCCACCAATCCCCGGGACACCACAAGACAAGAGACCCAGTACTTC. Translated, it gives CATNPRDTTRQETQYF.

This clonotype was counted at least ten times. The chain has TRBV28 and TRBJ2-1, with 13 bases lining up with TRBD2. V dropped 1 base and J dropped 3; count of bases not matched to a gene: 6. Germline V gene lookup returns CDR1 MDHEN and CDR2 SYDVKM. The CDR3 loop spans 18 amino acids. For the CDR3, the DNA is TGTGCCAGCAGTTTATCGGGACTAGCGGGGTTAAACTACAATGAGCAGTTCTTC. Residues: CASSLSGLAGLNYNEQFF.